The T cell receptor (beta chain) described here comes from a study of cytomegalovirus exposure and HLA in healthy donors. Turning to the study itself: The Caucasian-associated ancestry cluster contained 81% of the approximately 420 genotyped donors.

The CDR3 covers 13 residues. Looked up from germline, CDR1 is SNHLY and CDR2 is FYNNEI. V shed 10 bases and J shed 1 base, with 13 bases lying between them. PCR employed 60 Vbeta and 13 Jbeta primers. Repertoires were generated with immunoSEQ multiplex PCR, while TCRdb's copy carries only in-frame clones and drops some. The repertoire includes 120,000 to 150,000 clones, roughly three quarters of them detected once, and approximately 0.9% sits in the top ten. General observations from the study: The authors assumed roughly uniform sequencing depth across donors for presence/absence analyses. According to a later analysis, most TCR beta chains associated with CMV appeared HLA-restricted. The authors later found HLA-associated TCR beta chains more clonally expanded than equally common others.

To note about this clone: The antigen remains unidentified.

The origin of this receptor is a man younger than 35 in good health and CMV-seronegative. Material: PBMCs. The J gene is TRBJ1-1, the V gene TRBV2; a weak D match, TRBD1 (5 bases). The CDR3 coding sequence is TGTGCCACAACTGGACACCCGAACACTGAAGCTTTCTTT. As protein: CATTGHPNTEAFF.